This T cell receptor (beta chain) comes out of a study of blood T cell repertoires in COVID-19. Study as a whole: PBMCs, B-cell-depleted T cells, or T cells were the source of the cDNA or gDNA that made up the material.

Source study methods: It was from reference gene primer amplification that nucleated cell counts were estimated. The data were produced by immunoSEQ multiplex PCR, yet TCRdb's version contains in-frame clones alone and is incomplete. That table gives V, J and clone size, and the DNA gave D and trimming. Of 250,000 to 300,000 clones listed, roughly 89% are singletons. CDR1 DFQATT and CDR2 SNEGSKA come from the germline V gene (reference sequence). The V end was cut by 1 base, the J end by 7 bases, with 5 bases between. The CDR3 is 11 residues long. The source material was PBMCs or T cells enriched from blood (not recorded which). This clonotype originated in a woman aged 40-49 years who had recovered from COVID-19. V and J are TRBV20-1 and TRBJ2-1; possibly TRBD2 for D (5 bases). In nucleotides, the CDR3 is TGCAGTGCTAGAGGCGGGAATGAGCAGTTCTTC. Translating gives CSARGGNEQFF.